This T cell receptor beta chain was recorded in a study of cytomegalovirus exposure and HLA in healthy donors. Findings and limits, study-wide: Roughly uniform sequencing depth across donors was assumed, possibly incorrectly. V- and J-gene trimming in TCR beta was tied to a missense DCLRE1C variant by an analysis performed later. Upon later analysis, TCR association rates were observed to vary by HLA locus, being highest for DRB1 and lowest for HLA-C. An ancestry cluster, one associated with Asian ancestry, reportedly showed fewer N-insertions than the roughly 610-donor mean in a later analysis.

Both 60 Vbeta primers and 13 Jbeta primers went into the PCR. TCRdb's table, derived via immunoSEQ multiplex PCR, lists solely in-frame clones and lacks some. This listing includes approximately 110,000 clones. Germline CDR1 reads SGDLS; CDR2 reads YYNGEE. This CDR3 has 19 amino acids. V dropped 0 bases and J dropped 3 bases, with 22 bases sitting between them. Of note for this clone: Antigen specificity is unknown.

The specimen sequenced was PBMCs. This clonotype was obtained from a man aged 30 to 39 in good health and CMV-seronegative. The rearrangement joins TRBV9 to TRBJ2-1, with a weak D call TRBD2 (7 bases). The DNA for the CDR3 is TGTGCCAGCAGCGTAGCCCCCATCGGGGGCGGGGGATTCTACAATGAGCAGTTCTTC. Translating it yields CASSVAPIGGGGFYNEQFF.